This T cell receptor beta chain was observed in a study of regulatory T cells in long-lasting Graves disease. The time point was: newly diagnosed GD, antithyroid drugs for less than 3 months. The TCR library was made from RNA extracted from PBMCs. The source of the patients was an endocrinology department in Xi'an, China. Library construction for TCR beta used iRepertoire HTBI primers and Arm-PCR of CDR3 regions. TCRdb redid the calling of the multiplex PCR reads with MiXCR, one entry per CDR3 protein. The data show approximately 490,000 distinct CDR3 sequences, roughly 17% seen once. In germline, CDR1 is SGHNT, CDR2 YYREEE (reference sequence). The CDR3 has 14 residues. Details on this clonotype: A junction end diverges from the germline sequence, so it may reflect a read error.

These same data were also listed under a study on T cells in Graves' hyperthyroidism and ophthalmopathy. That source reports: For Graves' hyperthyroidism to be stable, ophthalmopathy could not progress within 18 months. From stable hyperthyroidism, ophthalmopathy was separated by a 13 V-J model.

This rearrangement joins TRBV5-4 to TRBJ2-5, with 7 bases that match TRBD1. This TCR derives from a man in his forties with Graves disease. Material: peripheral blood mononuclear cells (PBMCs), obtained at new diagnosis, from a patient treated with antithyroid drugs. CDR3 DNA: TGTGCCAGCAGCGCTACAGGGGATCAAGGGACCCAGTACTTC. It yields the protein CASSATGDQGTQYF.